This TCR beta chain was obtained from a study of CD8 T cells in Susac syndrome (dated by TCRdb to the late 2010s). Looking at the study overall: Repertoire sequencing was used to test whether CD8+ T cell activation and differentiation in Susac syndrome was antigen driven.

Reading from cysteine to phenylalanine, the CDR3 counts 14 amino acids. Only the CDR3 DNA stays, 42 bases, in frame from base 1. Clipping removes 5 bases from V and 4 bases from J, with 2 as the unmatched junction base count. Looking up the germline V gene yields CDR1 SGHTA and CDR2 FQGNSA. As concerns this clonotype: The antigen it binds to is not known. No base quality values were provided; no much bigger clone lies one nucleotide off.

RNA was extracted with the RNeasy kit and roughly 0.45 to 1 ug was reverse transcribed using random hexamers. The immunoSEQ multiplex PCR assay, which covers 54 Vbeta and 13 Jbeta segments, was used to amplify TCR beta CDR3 regions. PCR amplification bias was corrected using a synthetic template baseline for primer optimization and computational correction. The original pipeline was this. Only productive sequences were kept, with reads annotated to V, D and J genes according to IMGT and analyzed in immunoSEQ Analyzer. To calculate clonality, Shannon entropy was normalized by log2 of the number of productive unique sequences and then subtracted from one. For each patient and control, public and private clones were evaluated within the 100 most prevalent clones. Clones were defined as Susac-specific if absent from the healthy and MS cohorts, from 1052 published viral clones and from other ImmuneACCESS disease sequences. Clones were called with MiXCR by TCRdb after fastp trimmed the public reads at Q25, and only in-frame beta chains were retained. Entries that share a CDR3 protein sequence are merged under the most common genes and DNA. The V and J calls shown here were made by TCRdb, not taken from the authors' results. The sample yields roughly 180,000 distinct CDR3 sequences; roughly 95% were counted once. The ten largest clones capture more than 0.1% of the sample.

High-throughput TCR beta sequencing profiled peripheral blood CD8+ and CD4+ T cells from healthy donors, Susac syndrome patients and multiple sclerosis patients. Healthy donors were age- and sex-matched controls. Bulk CD8+ and CD4+ T cells were purified magnetically by negative isolation, whereas CD8+ TEMRA cells were enriched by FACS. Blood was drawn into EDTA tubes, processed within 24 hours, and PBMCs were isolated by density gradient centrifugation. PBMCs destined for TCR sequencing were cryopreserved in liquid nitrogen and later thawed in a 37 °C water bath. Purity of sorted or isolated CD4+, CD8+ and CD8+ TEMRA cells was at least 90%. Overall study results and their limits: The study acknowledged that relatively few individuals were included in the TCR sequencing and HLA analysis.

The sequencing input was CD4+ T cells from PBMCs. This receptor was taken from a human donor in good health. Rearrangement joined TRBV7-2 to TRBJ2-7; 13 of the junction bases match TRBD2. This receptor carries the CDR3 CASSMGLAGYEQYF. Read as DNA, the sequence is TGTGCCAGCAGCATGGGACTAGCGGGGTACGAGCAGTACTTC.